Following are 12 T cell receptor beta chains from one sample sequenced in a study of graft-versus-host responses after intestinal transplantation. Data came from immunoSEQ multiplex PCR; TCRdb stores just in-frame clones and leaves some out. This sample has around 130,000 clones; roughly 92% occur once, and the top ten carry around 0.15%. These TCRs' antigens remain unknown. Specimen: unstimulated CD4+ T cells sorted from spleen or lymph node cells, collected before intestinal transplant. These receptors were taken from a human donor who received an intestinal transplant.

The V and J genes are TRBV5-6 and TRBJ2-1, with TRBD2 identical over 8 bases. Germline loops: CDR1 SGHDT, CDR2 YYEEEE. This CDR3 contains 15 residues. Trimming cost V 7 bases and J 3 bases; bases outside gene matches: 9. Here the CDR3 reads CASEPGGIRYNEQFF. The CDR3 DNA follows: TGTGCCAGCGAACCGGGGGGGATACGCTACAATGAGCAGTTCTTC.

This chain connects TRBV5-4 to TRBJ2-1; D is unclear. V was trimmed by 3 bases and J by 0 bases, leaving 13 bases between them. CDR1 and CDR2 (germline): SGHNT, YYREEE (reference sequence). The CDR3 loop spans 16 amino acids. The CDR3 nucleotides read TGTGCCAGCAGCTCGAAGGATTTCAGCTCCTACAATGAGCAGTTCTTC. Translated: CASSSKDFSSYNEQFF.

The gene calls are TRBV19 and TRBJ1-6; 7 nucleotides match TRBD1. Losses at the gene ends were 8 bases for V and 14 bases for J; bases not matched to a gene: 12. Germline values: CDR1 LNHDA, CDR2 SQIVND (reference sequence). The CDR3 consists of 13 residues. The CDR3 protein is CASSTGRSIALHF. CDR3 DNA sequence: TGTGCCAGTTCGACAGGGAGATCGATCGCCCTCCACTTT.

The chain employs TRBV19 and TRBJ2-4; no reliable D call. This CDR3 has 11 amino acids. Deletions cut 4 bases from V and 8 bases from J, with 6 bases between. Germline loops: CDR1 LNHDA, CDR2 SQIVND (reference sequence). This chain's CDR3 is CASSNSDIQYF. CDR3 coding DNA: TGTGCCAGTAGTAACTCCGACATTCAGTACTTC.

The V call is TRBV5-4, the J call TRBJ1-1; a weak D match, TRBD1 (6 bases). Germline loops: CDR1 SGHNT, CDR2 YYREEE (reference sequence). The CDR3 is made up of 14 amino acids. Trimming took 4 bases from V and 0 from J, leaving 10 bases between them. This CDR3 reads CASSLDSLNTEAFF. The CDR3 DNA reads TGTGCCAGCAGCCTGGACAGTTTGAACACTGAAGCTTTCTTT.

CDR3 sequence: CAIRTSGGTNTGELFF. CDR3 DNA sequence: TGTGCCATCAGGACTAGCGGGGGTACCAACACCGGGGAGCTGTTTTTT. The gene calls are TRBV10-3 and TRBJ2-2, with 12 positions matching TRBD2. The CDR3 runs 16 residues. CDR1 and CDR2 (germline): ENHRY, SYGVKD. The ends lost 6 bases at V and 2 bases at J; junction bases unmatched: 4.

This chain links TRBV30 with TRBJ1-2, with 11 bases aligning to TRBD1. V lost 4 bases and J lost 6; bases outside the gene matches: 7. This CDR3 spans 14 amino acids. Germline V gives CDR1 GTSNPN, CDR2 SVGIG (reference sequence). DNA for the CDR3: TGTGCCTGGATTCCGGACAGGGGGCTAGATGGCTACACCTTC. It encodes CAWIPDRGLDGYTF.

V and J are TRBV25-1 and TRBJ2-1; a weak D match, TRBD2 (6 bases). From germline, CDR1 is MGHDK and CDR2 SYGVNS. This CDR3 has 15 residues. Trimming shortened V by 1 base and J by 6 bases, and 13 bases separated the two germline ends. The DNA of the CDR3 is TGTGCCAGCAGTGAATCCGGGCTGGGGGGCAATGAGCAGTTCTTC. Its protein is CASSESGLGGNEQFF.

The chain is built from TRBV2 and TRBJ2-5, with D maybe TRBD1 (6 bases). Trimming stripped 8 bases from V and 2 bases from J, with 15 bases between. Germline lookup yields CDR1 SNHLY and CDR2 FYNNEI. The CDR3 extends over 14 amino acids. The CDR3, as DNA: TGTGCCAGCCGACAGGTCCCCCCACAAGAGACCCAGTACTTC. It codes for CASRQVPPQETQYF.

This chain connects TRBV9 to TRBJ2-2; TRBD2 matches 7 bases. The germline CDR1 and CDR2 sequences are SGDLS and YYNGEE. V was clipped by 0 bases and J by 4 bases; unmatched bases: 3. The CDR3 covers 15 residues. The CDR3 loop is CASSVGEGSTGELFF. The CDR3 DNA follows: TGTGCCAGCAGCGTAGGGGAGGGGAGCACCGGGGAGCTGTTTTTT.

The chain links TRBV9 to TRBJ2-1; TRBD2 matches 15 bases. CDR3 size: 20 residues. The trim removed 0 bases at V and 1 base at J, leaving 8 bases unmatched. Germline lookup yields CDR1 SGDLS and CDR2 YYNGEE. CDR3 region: CASSVGPGTSGGRSYNEQFF. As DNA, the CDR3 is TGTGCCAGCAGCGTAGGTCCCGGGACTAGCGGGGGGAGATCCTACAATGAGCAGTTCTTC. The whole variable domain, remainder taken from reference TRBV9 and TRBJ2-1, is DSGVTQTPKHLITATGQRVTLRCSPRSGDLSVYWYQQSLDQGLQFLIQYYNGEERAKGNILERFSAQQFPDLHSELNLSSLELGDSALYFCASSVGPGTSGGRSYNEQFFGPGTRLTVL.

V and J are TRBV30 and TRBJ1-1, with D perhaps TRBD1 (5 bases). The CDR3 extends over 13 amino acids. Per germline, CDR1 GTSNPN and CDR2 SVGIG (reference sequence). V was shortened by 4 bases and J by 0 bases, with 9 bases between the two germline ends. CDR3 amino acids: CAWNKGVNTEAFF. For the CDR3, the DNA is TGTGCCTGGAATAAAGGGGTGAACACTGAAGCTTTCTTT. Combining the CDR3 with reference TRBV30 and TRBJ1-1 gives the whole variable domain SQTIHQWPATLVQPVGSPLSLECTVEGTSNPNLYWYRQAAGRGLQLLFYSVGIGQISSEVPQNLSASRPQDRQFILSSKKLLLSDSGFYLCAWNKGVNTEAFFGQGTRLTVV.